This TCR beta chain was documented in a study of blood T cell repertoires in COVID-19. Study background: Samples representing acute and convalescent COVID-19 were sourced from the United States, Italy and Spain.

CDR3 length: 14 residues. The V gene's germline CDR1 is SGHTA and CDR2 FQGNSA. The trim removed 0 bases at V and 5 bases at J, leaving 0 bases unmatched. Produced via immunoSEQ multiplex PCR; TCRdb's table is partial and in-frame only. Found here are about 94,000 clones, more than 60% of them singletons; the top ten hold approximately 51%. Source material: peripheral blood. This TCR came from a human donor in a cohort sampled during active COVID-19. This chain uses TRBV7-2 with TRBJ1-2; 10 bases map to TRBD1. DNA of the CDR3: TGTGCCAGCAGCTTAGCGGGACAGGGGTATGGCTACACCTTC. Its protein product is CASSLAGQGYGYTF.